The clone carrying this T cell receptor beta chain was found a few times. This CDR3 contains 13 residues. V was shortened by 3 bases and J by 7 bases, with 10 bases between the two germline ends. Germline V gene lookup returns CDR1 SGHDT and CDR2 YYEEEE. This entry belongs to a study of T cells in Graves' hyperthyroidism and ophthalmopathy. Amplified regions were TCR beta CDR3 sequences from RNA transcripts. Carried out on the TCR CDR3, a first-round RT-PCR used the HTBI primer set. TCRdb independently ran MiXCR on the multiplex PCR reads; one entry per CDR3 protein. The table has 500,000 to 650,000 distinct CDR3 sequences, roughly 15% seen once.

The sample comprised blood. V is TRBV5-6 and J is TRBJ1-4, with a tentative D call TRBD1 (5 bases). The TCR sequence derives from a woman between 45 and 60 years old with Graves' ophthalmopathy. The CDR3 here is CASSSGLPEKLFF. The CDR3 bases are TGTGCCAGCAGCTCGGGACTCCCTGAAAAACTGTTTTTT.